This T cell receptor beta chain was recovered during a study of cytomegalovirus exposure and HLA in healthy donors. Study results and caveats: A list of more than 150 TCR beta chains associated with cytomegalovirus was given. Presence/absence analyses rested on an assumption that sequencing depth was roughly uniform across donors. Most subjects' HLA-A and HLA-B alleles were reportedly predicted from TCR beta sequences.

Sampled while nominally healthy, donors likely had unrecorded immune exposures. A word on this clone: The antigen is not known.

Trimming pared 0 bases from V and 1 base from J, leaving 10 bases between. The CDR3 loop spans 15 amino acids. In germline, CDR1 is MNHNS, CDR2 SASEGT. Amplification used 60 Vbeta primers and 13 Jbeta primers. The table came from immunoSEQ multiplex PCR; TCRdb's copy has only in-frame clones and leaves some out. The sample includes tens of thousands of clones, less than 75% seen only once; the top ten take 6.5% to 8%. The sample was PBMCs. J is TRBJ2-7 and V is TRBV6-1; D perhaps matches TRBD1 (5 bases). The source of this sequence is a man in his forties or fifties in good health and CMV-seropositive. The CDR3 loop is CASSEASTVSYEQYF. CDR3 nucleotide sequence: TGTGCCAGCAGTGAAGCGTCGACAGTTTCCTACGAGCAGTACTTC.